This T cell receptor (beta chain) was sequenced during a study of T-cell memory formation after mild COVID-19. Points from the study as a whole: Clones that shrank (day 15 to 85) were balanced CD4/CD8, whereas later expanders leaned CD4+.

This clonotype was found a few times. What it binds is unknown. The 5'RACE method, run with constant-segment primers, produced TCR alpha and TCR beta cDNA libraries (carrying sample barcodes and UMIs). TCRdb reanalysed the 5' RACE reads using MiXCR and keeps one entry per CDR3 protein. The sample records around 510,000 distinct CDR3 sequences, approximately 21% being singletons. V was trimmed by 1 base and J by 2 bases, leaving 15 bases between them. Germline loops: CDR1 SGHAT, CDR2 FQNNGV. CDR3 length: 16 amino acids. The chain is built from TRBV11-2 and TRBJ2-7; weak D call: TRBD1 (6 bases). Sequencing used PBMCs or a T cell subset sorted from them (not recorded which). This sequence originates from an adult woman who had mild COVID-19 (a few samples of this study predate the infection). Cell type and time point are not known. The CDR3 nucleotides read TGTGCCAGCAGCTTAGGGTCTGACAGGAGACCCTACGAGCAGTACTTC. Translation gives CASSLGSDRRPYEQYF.